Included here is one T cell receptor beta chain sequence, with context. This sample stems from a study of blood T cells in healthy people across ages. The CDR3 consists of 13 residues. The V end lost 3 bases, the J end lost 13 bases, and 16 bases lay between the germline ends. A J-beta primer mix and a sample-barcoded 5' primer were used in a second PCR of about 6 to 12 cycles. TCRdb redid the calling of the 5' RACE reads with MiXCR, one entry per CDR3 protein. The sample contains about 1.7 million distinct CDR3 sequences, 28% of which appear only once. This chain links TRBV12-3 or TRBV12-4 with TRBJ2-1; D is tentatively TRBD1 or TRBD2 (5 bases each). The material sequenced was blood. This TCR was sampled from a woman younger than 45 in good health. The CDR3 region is CASSFRDLYEQFF. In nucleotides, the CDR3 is TGTGCCAGCAGTTTTCGGGACCTCTACGAACAGTTCTTC.